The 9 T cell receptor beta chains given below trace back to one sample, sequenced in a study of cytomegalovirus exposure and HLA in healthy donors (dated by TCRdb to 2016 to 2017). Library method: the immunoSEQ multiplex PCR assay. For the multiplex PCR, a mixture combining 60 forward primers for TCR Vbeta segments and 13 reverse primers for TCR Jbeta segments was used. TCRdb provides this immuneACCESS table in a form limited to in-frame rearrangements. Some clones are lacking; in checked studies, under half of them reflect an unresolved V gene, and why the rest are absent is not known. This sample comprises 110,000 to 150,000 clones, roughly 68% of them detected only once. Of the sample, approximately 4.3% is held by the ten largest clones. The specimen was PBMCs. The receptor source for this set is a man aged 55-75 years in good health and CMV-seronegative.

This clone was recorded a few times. CDR3 sequence reads: CASSREGRQSGANVLTF. CDR3 in DNA: TGTGCCAGCTCACGGGAGGGGAGGCAGTCGGGGGCCAACGTCCTGACTTTC. This chain joins TRBV18 and TRBJ2-6, with 7 bases lining up with TRBD2. There are 17 residues in the CDR3. Trimming took 4 bases from V and 4 from J; bases not matched to a gene: 10. Germline CDR1 is KGHSH and CDR2 is LQKENI.

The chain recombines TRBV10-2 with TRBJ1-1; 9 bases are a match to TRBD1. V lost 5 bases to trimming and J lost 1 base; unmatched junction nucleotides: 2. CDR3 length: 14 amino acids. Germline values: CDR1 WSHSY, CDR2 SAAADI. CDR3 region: CASSRDRANTEAFF. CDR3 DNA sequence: TGCGCCAGCAGTCGGGACAGGGCGAACACTGAAGCTTTCTTT.

The CDR3 nucleotides are TGCGCCAGCAGCTTGTTGGCGCTAGCGGGGAATGAGCAGTTCTTC. Its translation is CASSLLALAGNEQFF. The chain uses TRBV5-1 and TRBJ2-1; 9 bases line up with TRBD2. With 1 base clipped from V and 7 bases from J, the junction kept 6 bases outside the gene matches. This CDR3 is built from 15 residues. Germline CDR1 SGHRS, CDR2 YFSETQ.

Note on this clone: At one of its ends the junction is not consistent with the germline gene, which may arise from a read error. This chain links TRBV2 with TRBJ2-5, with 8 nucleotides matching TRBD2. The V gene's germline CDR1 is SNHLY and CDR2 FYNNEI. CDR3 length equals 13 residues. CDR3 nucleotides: TGTGCCAGCAGTGCTTCAATAGCGGGATTTTATGACTTC. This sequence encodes CASSASIAGFYDF.

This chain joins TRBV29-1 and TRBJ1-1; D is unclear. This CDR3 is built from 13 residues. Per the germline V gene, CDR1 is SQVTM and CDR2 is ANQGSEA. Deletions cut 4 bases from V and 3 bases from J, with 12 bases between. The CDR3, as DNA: TGCAGCGTTGGTCGACATTGGGACACTGAAGCTTTCTTT. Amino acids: CSVGRHWDTEAFF.

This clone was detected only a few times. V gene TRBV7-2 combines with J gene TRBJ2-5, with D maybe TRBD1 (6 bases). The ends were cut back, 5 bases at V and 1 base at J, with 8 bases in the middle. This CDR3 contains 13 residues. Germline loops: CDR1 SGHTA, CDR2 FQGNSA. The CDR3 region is CASSMDSQETQYF. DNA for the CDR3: TGTGCCAGCAGCATGGACAGCCAAGAGACCCAGTACTTC.

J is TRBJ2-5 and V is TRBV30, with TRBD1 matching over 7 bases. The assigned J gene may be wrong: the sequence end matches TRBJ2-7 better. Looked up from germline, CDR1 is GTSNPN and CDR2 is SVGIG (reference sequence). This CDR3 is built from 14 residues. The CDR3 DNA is TGTGCCTGCAAACGGGACAGTAATTCCTACGAGCAGTACTTC. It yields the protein CACKRDSNSYEQYF.

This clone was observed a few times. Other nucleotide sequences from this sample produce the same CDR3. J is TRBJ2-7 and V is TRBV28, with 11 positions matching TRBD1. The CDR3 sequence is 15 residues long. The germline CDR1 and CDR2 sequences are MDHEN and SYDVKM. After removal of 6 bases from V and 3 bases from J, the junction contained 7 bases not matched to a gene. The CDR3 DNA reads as TGTGCCAGCAGCCCTTCCGGGACAGGGGGCTACGAGCAGTACTTC. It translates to CASSPSGTGGYEQYF.

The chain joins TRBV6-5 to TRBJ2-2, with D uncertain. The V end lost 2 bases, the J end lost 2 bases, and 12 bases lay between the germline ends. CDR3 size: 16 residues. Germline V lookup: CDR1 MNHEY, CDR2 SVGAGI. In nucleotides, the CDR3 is TGTGCCAGCAGTTACGAGGCTCCAACAAACACCGGGGAGCTGTTTTTT. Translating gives CASSYEAPTNTGELFF.